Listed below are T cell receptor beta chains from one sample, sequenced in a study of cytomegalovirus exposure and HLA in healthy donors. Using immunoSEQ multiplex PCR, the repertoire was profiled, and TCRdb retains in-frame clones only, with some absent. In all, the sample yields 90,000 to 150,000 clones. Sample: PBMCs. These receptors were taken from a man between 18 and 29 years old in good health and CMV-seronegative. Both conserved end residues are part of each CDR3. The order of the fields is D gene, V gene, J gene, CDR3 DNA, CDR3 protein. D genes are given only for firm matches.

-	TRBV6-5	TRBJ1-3	TGTGCCAGCAGGCAACAGAGCTCTGGAAACACCATATATTTT	CASRQQSSGNTIYF
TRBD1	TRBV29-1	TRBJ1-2	TGCAGCGTTGACACCCTGGACAGGAAGGGTACTTTATGCACCTTC	CSVDTLDRKGTLCTF
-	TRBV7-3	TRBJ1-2	TGTGCCAGCAGCTTCGCGGGCACCTTC	CASSFAGTF
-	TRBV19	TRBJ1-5	TGTGCCAGTAGTACCATTTTCCCAGGGGAACCCCTCATTCAGCCCCAGCATTTT	CASSTIFPGEPLIQPQHF
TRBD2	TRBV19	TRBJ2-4	TGTGCCAGTAGTACGGGACTAGGACGGGGGGCCAAAAACATTCAGTACTTC	CASSTGLGRGAKNIQYF
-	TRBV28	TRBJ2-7	TGTGCCAGCAGTCTACAACTCGGGTTAGTCAACGAGCAGTACTTC	CASSLQLGLVNEQYF
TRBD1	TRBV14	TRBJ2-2	TGTGCCAGCAGCCAAGTTGCGGGACAGGGGTCGACCGGGGAGCTGTTTTTT	CASSQVAGQGSTGELFF
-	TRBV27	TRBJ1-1	TGTGCCATCAAACCTCGGCAGGAAGGCACTGAAGCTTTCTTT	CAIKPRQEGTEAFF
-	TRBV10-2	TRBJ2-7	TGCGCCAGCAGTGAGTCGCGGGGGCAGGTCTACGAGCAGTACTTC	CASSESRGQVYEQYF
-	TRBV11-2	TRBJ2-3	TGTGCCAGCAGCTTAGGATTAGCGGATGGGTTCTTGGATACGCAGTATTTT	CASSLGLADGFLDTQYF
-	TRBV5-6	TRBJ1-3	TGTGCCAGCAGCTTCGGCACAGGGACCTCTGGAAACACCATATATTTT	CASSFGTGTSGNTIYF
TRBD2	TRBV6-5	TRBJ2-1	TGTGCCAGCAGTACCCCGACTAGCGGGATAAGTGAGCAGTTCTTC	CASSTPTSGISEQFF
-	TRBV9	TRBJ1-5	TGTGCCAGCAGCCCCCTGGGAGCTGGGCAGCCCCAGCATTTT	CASSPLGAGQPQHF
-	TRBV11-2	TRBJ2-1	TGTGCCAGCAGCTCCGTGTATACCCCCGGGACAAGCTCCAATGAGCAGTTCTTC	CASSSVYTPGTSSNEQFF
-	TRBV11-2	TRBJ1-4	TGTGCCAGCAGCTTAGGCAGAAAAAATGAAAAACTGTTTTTT	CASSLGRKNEKLFF
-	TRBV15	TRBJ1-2	TGTGCCACCAGCAGAGCTGCGGGCGACTATGGCTACACCTTC	CATSRAAGDYGYTF
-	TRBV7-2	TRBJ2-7	TGTGCCAGCAGCTTAACTTTGGGGTCGGGCGGGGTCGAGTTCTACGAGCAGTACTTC	CASSLTLGSGGVEFYEQYF
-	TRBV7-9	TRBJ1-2	TGTGCCAGCAGCCGTCCCCCGACAGCAGCTAACTATGGCTACACCTTC	CASSRPPTAANYGYTF
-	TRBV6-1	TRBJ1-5	TGTGCCAGCGGCCTTCCCCATCAGCCCCAGCATTTT	CASGLPHQPQHF
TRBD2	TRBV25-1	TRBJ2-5	TGTGCCAGCCTTTGGCGCGGGAGCGGCCAAGAGACCCAGTACTTC	CASLWRGSGQETQYF
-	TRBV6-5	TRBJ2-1	TGTGCCAGCAAGGGGGGGGTCAACTACAATGAGCAGTTCTTC	CASKGGVNYNEQFF
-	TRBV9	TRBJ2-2	TGTGCCAGCAGCGTAGATGATAGAGGGCATCCAACCGGGGAGCTGTTTTTT	CASSVDDRGHPTGELFF
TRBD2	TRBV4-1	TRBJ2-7	TGCGCCAGCAGCCAAGTTACGGTAGCGGGAGGGCCACCGTCCTACGAGCAGTACTTC	CASSQVTVAGGPPSYEQYF
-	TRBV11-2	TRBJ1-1	TGTGCCAGCAGCCGGAGAGAAGTGAACACTGAAGCTTTCTTT	CASSRREVNTEAFF
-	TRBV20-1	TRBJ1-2	TGCAGTGCTGCTAGGACAGATAGCTACACCTTC	CSAARTDSYTF
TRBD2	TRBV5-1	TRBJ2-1	TGCGCCAGCAGCTTGGAGGCTAGCGGGAGGCCCTACAATGAGCAGTTCTTC	CASSLEASGRPYNEQFF
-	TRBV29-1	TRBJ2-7	TGCAGCGTTGCAGTACCCGGCAGGATATCCTACGAGCAGTACTTC	CSVAVPGRISYEQYF
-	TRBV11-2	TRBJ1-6	TGTGCCAGCAGCTTAGGAGCACATAATTCACCCCTCCACTTT	CASSLGAHNSPLHF
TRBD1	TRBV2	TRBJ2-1	TGTGCCAGCAGCACCGCCGACAGGGCCTACAATGAGCAGTTCTTC	CASSTADRAYNEQFF
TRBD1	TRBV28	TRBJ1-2	TGTGCCAGCAGTTTCCAAGACAGGGGCGATGGCTACACCTTC	CASSFQDRGDGYTF
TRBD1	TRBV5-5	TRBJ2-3	TGTGCCAGCAGCCACAGGGGGCGGACAGATACGCAGTATTTT	CASSHRGRTDTQYF
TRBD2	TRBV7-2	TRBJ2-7	TGTGCCAGCAGCTCGTGGACTAGCGGTAGCCACGAGCAGTACTTC	CASSSWTSGSHEQYF
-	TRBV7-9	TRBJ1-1	TGTGCCAGCAGCAGCGGCGCGGAGAACACTGAAGCTTTCTTT	CASSSGAENTEAFF
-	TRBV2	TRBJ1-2	TGTGCCAGCAGGATAGGGGGGGTCTATGGCTACACCTTC	CASRIGGVYGYTF
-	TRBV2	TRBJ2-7	TGTGCCAGCAGGAGGAGCTCCTACGAGCAGTACTTC	CASRRSSYEQYF
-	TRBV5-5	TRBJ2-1	TGTGCCAGCAGCCCATTAGACTCCTACAATGAGCAGTTCTTC	CASSPLDSYNEQFF
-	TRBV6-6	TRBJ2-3	TGTGCCAGCAGTTACCAAGGAGGGGGCACAGATACGCAGTATTTT	CASSYQGGGTDTQYF
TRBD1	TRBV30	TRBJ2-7	TGTGCCTGGCGCCATCGCCTCGGGACAGCGATGTACGAGCAGTACTTC	CAWRHRLGTAMYEQYF
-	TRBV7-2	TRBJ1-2	TGTGCCAGCAGCCCATTCCTCCGGGAGCGGTTTGGCTACACCTTC	CASSPFLRERFGYTF
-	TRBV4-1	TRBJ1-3	TGCGCCAGCAGCCAGACAGGAGGAAACACCATATATTTT	CASSQTGGNTIYF
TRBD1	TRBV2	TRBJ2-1	TGTGCCAGCAGTGACCGGACAGGGGGAAACAATGAGCAGTTCTTC	CASSDRTGGNNEQFF
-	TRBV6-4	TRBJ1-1	TGTGCCAGCAGTGACTCGAGAAGGGGCCCGGCCATTAACACTGAAGCTTTCTTT	CASSDSRRGPAINTEAFF
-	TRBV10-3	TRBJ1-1	TGTGCCATCAGTGAGACGGGGATCGAAGCTTTCTTT	CAISETGIEAFF
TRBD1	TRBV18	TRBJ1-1	TGTGCCAGCTCAAAAGGGGGCGGGATGAACACTGAAGCTTTCTTT	CASSKGGGMNTEAFF
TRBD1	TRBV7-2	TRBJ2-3	TGTGCCAGCAGCCGAACAGGGGGCAACACAGATACGCAGTATTTT	CASSRTGGNTDTQYF
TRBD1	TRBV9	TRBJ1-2	TGTGCCAGCAGCGTAGCAAAAGGGGGCGCGTTAGGCTACACCTTC	CASSVAKGGALGYTF
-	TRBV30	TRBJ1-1	TGTGCCTGGAGTGTACAGGGGAACACTGAAGCTTTCTTT	CAWSVQGNTEAFF
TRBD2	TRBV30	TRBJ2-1	TGTGCCTGGAGTGGAGGAGCGGGGGGGGATGAGCAGTTCTTC	CAWSGGAGGDEQFF
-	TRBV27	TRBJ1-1	TGTGCCAGCAGTTCCCGGACGGGGACTGAAGCTTTCTTT	CASSSRTGTEAFF
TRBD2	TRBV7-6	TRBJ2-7	TGTGCCAGCAGCCCCCGACTAGCGGGGGGGCACGAGCAGTACTTC	CASSPRLAGGHEQYF
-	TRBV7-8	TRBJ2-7	TGTGCCAGCAGCCCAATGGACAGCGAGGACTACGAGCAGTACTTC	CASSPMDSEDYEQYF
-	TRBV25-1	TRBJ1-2	TGTGCCAGCAGTGCGTTGTACTATGGCTACACCTTC	CASSALYYGYTF
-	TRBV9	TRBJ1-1	TGTGCCAGCAGTTTGGGGCCAGGAGACTACACTGAAGCTTTCTTT	CASSLGPGDYTEAFF
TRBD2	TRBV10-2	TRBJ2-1	TGCGCCAGCACCGAGACTAGCGGGAGAATAAGCAATGAGCAGTTCTTC	CASTETSGRISNEQFF
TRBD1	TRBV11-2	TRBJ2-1	TGTGCCAGCAGCTTGTCCCCGGCAGGGGGTCAGGGTGAGCAGTTCTTC	CASSLSPAGGQGEQFF
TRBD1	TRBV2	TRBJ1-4	TGTGCCAGCGGGGACAGGACCGGGGATGAAAAACTGTTTTTT	CASGDRTGDEKLFF